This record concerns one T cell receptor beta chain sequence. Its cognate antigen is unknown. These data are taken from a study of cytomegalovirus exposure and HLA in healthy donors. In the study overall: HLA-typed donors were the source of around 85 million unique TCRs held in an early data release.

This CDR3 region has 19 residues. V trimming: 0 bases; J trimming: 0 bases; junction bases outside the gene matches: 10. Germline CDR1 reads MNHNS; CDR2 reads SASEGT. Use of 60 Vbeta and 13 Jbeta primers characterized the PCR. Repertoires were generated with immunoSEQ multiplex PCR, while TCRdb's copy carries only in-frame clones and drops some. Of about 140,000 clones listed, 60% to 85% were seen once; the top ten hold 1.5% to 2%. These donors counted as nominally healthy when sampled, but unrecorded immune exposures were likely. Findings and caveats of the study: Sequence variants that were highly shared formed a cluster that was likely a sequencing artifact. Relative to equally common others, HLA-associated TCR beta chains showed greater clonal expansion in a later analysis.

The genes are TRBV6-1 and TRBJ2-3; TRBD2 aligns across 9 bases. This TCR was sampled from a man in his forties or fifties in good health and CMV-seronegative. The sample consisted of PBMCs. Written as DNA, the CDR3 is TGTGCCAGCAGTGAAGCGTCGTGGGGCGGGGGGGTTAGCACAGATACGCAGTATTTT. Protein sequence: CASSEASWGGGVSTDTQYF.